This T cell receptor (beta chain) was found in a study of T-cell reconstitution after alpha-beta-depleted transplantation in children. Overall study results and limits: Surviving recipient T cells and thymic progenitors underlay high day-60 TCRbeta diversity in some patients. Reported findings indicate that, about two months after transplant, alpha-beta T cells came from several hundred expanded clones, which were derived from non-depleted graft cells.

A library of TCRbeta sequences, prepared with unique molecular identifiers, was generated. TCRdb re-derived calls from the PCR reads in MiXCR, one entry per CDR3 protein. The sample holds about 340,000 distinct CDR3 sequences, around 15% seen once. On this clonotype itself: The antigen is unknown.

The receptor was isolated from a male patient between 2 and 10 years old who had a stem cell transplant for acute lymphoblastic leukemia, so the T cells may come from the graft donor. The sample was PBMCs, mostly from graft donor cells, taken 360 days after TCRalphabeta/CD19-depleted stem cell transplant.

CDR3: CASSQAFGLAGEGNEQFF. The CDR3 DNA is TGTGCCAGCAGCCAAGCTTTCGGACTAGCGGGAGAAGGGAATGAGCAGTTCTTC. The V call is TRBV14, the J call TRBJ2-1; 13 bases map to TRBD2. The germline V gene encodes CDR1 SGHDN and CDR2 FVKESK. The CDR3 extends over 18 amino acids. The ends lost 1 base at V and 7 bases at J; junction bases unmatched: 10.